The 8 T cell receptor beta chains below were found in one sample sequenced in a study of CD8 T cells in ankylosing spondylitis. TCRdb processed the 5' RACE reads anew with MiXCR; each CDR3 protein has one entry. The sample has some 150,000 distinct CDR3 sequences; approximately 48% are singletons. Material for sequencing was synovial fluid, either unsorted or a sorted T cell fraction (not recorded which). Receptors were obtained from a male donor with ankylosing spondylitis.

This clonotype was seen more than once but under ten times. The V call is TRBV4-1, the J call TRBJ1-6, with unresolved D. Germline V gene lookup returns CDR1 MGHRA and CDR2 YSYEKL. This CDR3 has 16 amino acids. V dropped 5 bases and J dropped 9 bases, with 20 bases sitting between them. CDR3 protein: CASSGKVQGLGSPLHF. CDR3 bases: TGCGCCAGCAGCGGTAAGGTGCAAGGGCTAGGTTCACCCCTCCACTTT.

This clonotype was seen once. This chain's CDR3 is CAISEYRTVSGANVLTF. CDR3 in DNA: TGTGCCATCAGTGAGTACCGGACCGTCTCTGGGGCCAACGTCCTGACTTTC. The V call is TRBV10-3, the J call TRBJ2-6; D remains unclear. The CDR3 spans 17 residues. Germline V gene lookup returns CDR1 ENHRY and CDR2 SYGVKD. Trimming took 1 base from V and 0 from J, leaving 10 bases between them.

The chain recombines TRBV7-9 with TRBJ1-1; 7 bases are a match to TRBD1. The CDR3 spans 12 residues. From germline, CDR1 is SEHNR and CDR2 FQNEAQ (reference sequence). After removal of 5 bases from V and 7 bases from J, the junction contained 4 bases not matched to a gene. CDR3 nucleotide sequence: TGTGCCAGCAGCCAAACAGGGGATGAAGCTTTCTTT. This translates into CASSQTGDEAFF.

This clonotype was recorded a few times. The V gene is TRBV6-2 or TRBV6-3, the J gene TRBJ1-1; 11 bases match TRBD1. Losses at the gene ends were 6 bases for V and 4 bases for J; bases not matched to a gene: 13. The CDR3 consists of 17 residues. Germline loops: CDR1 MNHEY, CDR2 SVGEGT. The CDR3 protein is CASSRSPPGTGGTEAFF. The CDR3, as DNA: TGTGCCAGCAGCCGTTCCCCTCCCGGGACAGGGGGCACTGAAGCTTTCTTT.

V is TRBV7-9 and J is TRBJ2-7, with D possibly being TRBD1 (5 bases). Trimming removed 5 bases from V and 6 bases from J, with 11 bases in between. There are 12 residues in the CDR3. CDR1 SEHNR and CDR2 FQNEAQ come from the germline V gene (reference sequence). CDR3 protein: CASSRTLFEQYF. Here the CDR3 DNA reads TGTGCCAGCAGCCGGACACTTTTCGAGCAGTACTTC. Variable domain in full (rest from reference TRBV7-9 and TRBJ2-7): DTGVSQNPRHKITKRGQNVTFRCDPISEHNRLYWYRQTLGQGPEFLTYFQNEAQLEKSRLLSDRFSAERPKGSFSTLEIQRTEQGDSAMYLCASSRTLFEQYFGPGTRLTVT.

J is TRBJ2-3 and V is TRBV12-3 or TRBV12-4; 9 bases fit TRBD1. The CDR3 length is 16 residues. Losses at the gene ends were 5 bases for V and 3 bases for J; bases not matched to a gene: 9. The CDR3 spells CASSNIQTGGTDTQYF. The CDR3 bases are TGTGCCAGCAGTAACATACAGACAGGGGGTACAGATACGCAGTATTTT.

This clonotype has just a few counts. This chain uses TRBV12-3 or TRBV12-4 with TRBJ2-7, with D unclear. V lost 5 bases to trimming and J lost 1 base, with 12 bases between them. The CDR3 is 14 amino acids. The CDR3 loop reads CASSLQADSYEQYF. DNA of the CDR3: TGTGCCAGCAGTCTCCAGGCTGATTCCTACGAGCAGTACTTC.

This clonotype was detected a few times. For the CDR3, the DNA is TGTGCCACCAGCAGGCCCAAGTCCTCAGGGGGGCATGGGACTGAAGCTTTCTTT. This codes for CATSRPKSSGGHGTEAFF. The chain recombines TRBV15 with TRBJ1-1; 7 bases align to TRBD1. The CDR3 length is 18 residues. Per germline, CDR1 LNHNV and CDR2 YYDKDF (reference sequence). J lost 5 bases, V lost 3 bases, and 18 bases had no gene match. Variable domain in full (rest from reference TRBV15 and TRBJ1-1): DAMVIQNPRYQVTQFGKPVTLSCSQTLNHNVMYWYQQKSSQAPKLLFHYYDKDFNNEADTPDNFQSRRPNTSFCFLDIRSPGLGDTAMYLCATSRPKSSGGHGTEAFFGQGTRLTVV.